This TCR beta chain is drawn from a study of CD8 T cells in ankylosing spondylitis. Study findings and constraints: A motif in TCR beta, a set of eight highly homologous variants, appeared characteristic of ankylosing spondylitis blood. Relatively rare in peripheral blood, disease-linked clones were also CD8+.

The V and J ends lost 4 bases and 4 bases respectively, with 19 bases between them. Per germline, CDR1 SQVTM and CDR2 ANQGSEA. The CDR3 covers 15 residues. The authors made TCR beta libraries by quantitative 5'-RACE with molecular barcodes. MiXCR, run by TCRdb on the 5' RACE reads, gives a single entry per CDR3 protein. The repertoire holds about 460,000 distinct CDR3 sequences, with approximately 5% as singletons. This clonotype was picked up many times. Antigen: not known. The sequencing sample was made of blood, either unsorted or a sorted T cell fraction (not recorded which). The chain joins TRBV29-1 to TRBJ1-2; no clear D gene. The receptor was isolated from a male donor with ankylosing spondylitis. CDR3 bases: TGCAGCGTTGTGGTGCGACACGATTCCGCCTATGGCTACACCTTC. This translates into CSVVVRHDSAYGYTF.